The source of this T cell receptor beta chain is a study of blood T cell repertoires in COVID-19. Study overall: Samples taken during acute and convalescent COVID-19 were collected in the United States, Italy and Spain. Sources were T cells, B-cell-depleted T cells, or PBMCs; the material itself was cDNA or gDNA.

Under the authors' procedure: Amplification of reference gene primers provided the estimated nucleated cell counts. TCRdb keeps only in-frame clones here, not all; method: immunoSEQ multiplex PCR. That table supplies the V and J calls and clone size; D and trimming were determined from the DNA. Among hundreds of thousands of clones listed, roughly 85% were seen once. Germline CDR1 SNHLY, CDR2 FYNNEI. V shed 3 bases, J shed 2 bases, and the junction held 4 bases outside the gene matches. The CDR3 covers 14 residues. The chain carries TRBV2 and TRBJ2-7; 7 bases match TRBD2. The clonotype comes from a man aged 18-30 years with active or convalescent COVID-19. Sequenced material: peripheral blood. The CDR3: CASSEAGDAYEQYF. The CDR3 DNA sequence: TGTGCCAGCAGTGAGGCGGGGGACGCCTACGAGCAGTACTTC.